This T cell receptor beta chain was recorded in a study of blood T cell repertoires in COVID-19. Study context: Spain, Italy and the United States supplied samples that represented acute and convalescent COVID-19. Sources were T cells, B-cell-depleted T cells, or PBMCs; the material itself was cDNA or gDNA.

The CDR3 is 12 residues long. Germline V gives CDR1 LNHDA, CDR2 SQIVND (reference sequence). The V and J ends lost 3 bases and 8 bases, in that order; junction bases with no gene match: 1. Authors' processing steps: How many nucleated cells were present was estimated from reference gene primer amplification. Using immunoSEQ multiplex PCR, the repertoire was profiled, and TCRdb retains in-frame clones only, with some absent. That table is the source of V, J and clone size, and D and trimming were worked out from the DNA. The table includes 95,000 to 100,000 clones, 85% to 95% detected once. Sequencing was performed on peripheral blood. The source of this sequence is a man over 45 with active COVID-19. The chain combines TRBV19 with TRBJ1-1; TRBD1 aligns across 9 bases. CDR3: CASSMDRGEAFF. The DNA of the CDR3 is TGTGCCAGTAGTATGGACAGGGGCGAAGCTTTCTTT.